A single sample is the source of the 20 T cell receptor beta chains below, sequenced in a study of technical replicates of blood from a handful of donors. The method was immunoSEQ multiplex PCR; TCRdb's version includes in-frame clones alone and lacks a portion of them. The repertoire holds approximately 79,000 clones, with 97% as singletons. Sequenced material: T cells isolated from PBMCs. The receptors stem from a human donor in good health.

Only one count was recorded for this clone. The J gene is TRBJ2-3, the V gene TRBV11-3, with TRBD2 matching over 10 bases. This CDR3 is 17 amino acids long. The V segment lost 1 base and the J segment 3 bases; nucleotides outside the gene matches: 7. Germline V lookup: CDR1 SGHNT, CDR2 YENEEA. The chain's CDR3 is CASSLGLAGVRTDTQYF. The CDR3 DNA reads TGTGCCAGCAGCTTAGGGCTAGCGGGAGTTAGAACAGATACGCAGTATTTT.

The chain joins TRBV9 to TRBJ2-6; a weak D match, TRBD1 (6 bases). The CDR3 sequence is 15 residues long. CDR1 is SGDLS and CDR2 is YYNGEE in the germline V gene. V lost 1 base and J lost 4, with 9 bases in between. CDR3 sequence: CASSVMGAGANVLTF. CDR3 nucleotide sequence: TGTGCCAGCAGCGTAATGGGGGCCGGGGCCAACGTCCTGACTTTC. Combining the CDR3 with reference TRBV9 and TRBJ2-6 gives the whole variable domain DSGVTQTPKHLITATGQRVTLRCSPRSGDLSVYWYQQSLDQGLQFLIQYYNGEERAKGNILERFSAQQFPDLHSELNLSSLELGDSALYFCASSVMGAGANVLTFGAGSRLTVL.

CDR3 nucleotide sequence: TGCAGCGTTGAGAAGGGGGCCTCTGAAAAACTGTTTTTT. This gives the protein CSVEKGASEKLFF. The V gene is TRBV29-1, the J gene TRBJ1-4, with TRBD1 matching 7 bases. This CDR3 spans 13 amino acids. From germline, CDR1 is SQVTM and CDR2 ANQGSEA. With V trimmed by 3 bases and J by 7 bases, 5 bases remained unmatched. The full variable domain, rest sourced from reference TRBV29-1 and TRBJ1-4, is SAVISQKPSRDICQRGTSLTIQCQVDSQVTMMFWYRQQPGQSLTLIATANQGSEATYESGFVIDKFPISRPNLTFSTLTVSNMSPEDSSIYLCSVEKGASEKLFFGSGTQLSVL.

The genes are TRBV2 and TRBJ2-7; the match to TRBD1 covers 8 bases. The CDR3 has 14 residues. V was pared by 8 bases and J by 2 bases, with 8 bases of the junction left unmatched. Germline CDR1 reads SNHLY; CDR2 reads FYNNEI. The CDR3 region is CASSGGQGAYEQYF. CDR3 bases: TGTGCCAGCTCCGGTGGACAGGGAGCCTACGAGCAGTACTTC.

The CDR3 DNA reads TGTGCCACCAGCAGAGATAGGCGGGAACTGGGCGAGCAGTACTTC. Protein: CATSRDRRELGEQYF. The chain joins TRBV15 to TRBJ2-7; D possibly corresponds to TRBD2 (6 bases). V was clipped by 0 bases and J by 6 bases, with 15 bases between them. CDR1 LNHNV and CDR2 YYDKDF come from the germline V gene (reference sequence). CDR3 length: 15 residues.

The chain carries TRBV4-1 and TRBJ2-1, with a possible D match to TRBD2 (5 bases). The V and J ends lost 2 bases and 0 bases respectively, with 8 bases between them. The length of the CDR3 is 15 residues. CDR1 is MGHRA and CDR2 is YSYEKL in the germline V gene. CDR3 in DNA: TGCGCCAGCAGCCAACCCGCGGGCTCCTACAATGAGCAGTTCTTC. This translates into CASSQPAGSYNEQFF.

The genes are TRBV4-3 and TRBJ2-3, with 11 bases that match TRBD2. The CDR3 has 17 amino acids. Trimming took 0 bases from V and 1 from J; bases not matched to a gene: 3. The germline V gene has CDR1 LGHNA and CDR2 YSLEER. DNA of the CDR3: TGCGCCAGCAGCCAAGACGTAGCGGGAGGGGGCACAGATACGCAGTATTTT. Its translation: CASSQDVAGGGTDTQYF.

The chain is built from TRBV19 and TRBJ1-1; no definite D call. Trimming left V 7 bases short and J 2 bases short, with 5 bases between. The CDR3 extends over 11 amino acids. From germline, CDR1 is LNHDA and CDR2 SQIVND (reference sequence). Here the CDR3 reads CASILNTEAFF. The CDR3 region has the DNA TGTGCCAGTATCTTAAACACTGAAGCTTTCTTT.

The chain has TRBV19 and TRBJ1-2, with 7 bases identical to TRBD1. J was trimmed by 1 base and V by 9 bases; bases with no gene match: 14. This CDR3 contains 16 residues. From germline, CDR1 is LNHDA and CDR2 SQIVND (reference sequence). The CDR3 DNA is TGTGCCAGCGGGAGAACACGACAGGGTTTTAACTATGGCTACACCTTC. This encodes CASGRTRQGFNYGYTF.

This chain uses TRBV6-1 with TRBJ2-3, with D possibly TRBD2 on 6 matching bases. V was clipped by 3 bases and J by 0 bases, with 10 bases between them. Germline V gives CDR1 MNHNS, CDR2 SASEGT. The CDR3 has 15 amino acids. CDR3 sequence (DNA): TGTGCCAGCAGTGAGGATAGCGGCAGCACAGATACGCAGTATTTT. The encoded protein is CASSEDSGSTDTQYF.

This chain uses TRBV29-1 with TRBJ2-7; TRBD1 aligns across 9 bases. Trimming at V came to 6 bases and at J to 3 bases, leaving 6 bases not matched to a gene. Germline V gives CDR1 SQVTM, CDR2 ANQGSEA. The CDR3 is made up of 13 amino acids. DNA of the CDR3: TGCAGCGTCCCCGGGACAGGGTACTACGAGCAGTACTTC. As protein: CSVPGTGYYEQYF.

The chain employs TRBV29-1 and TRBJ2-1; D perhaps matches TRBD1 (6 bases). V was cut by 7 bases and J by 5 bases, with 12 bases left in between. The germline V gene has CDR1 SQVTM and CDR2 ANQGSEA. This CDR3 comprises 12 residues. The CDR3 coding sequence is TGCAGCGCATACAGGACAGACAATGAGCAGTTCTTC. Translating gives CSAYRTDNEQFF.

The rearrangement uses TRBV19 and TRBJ2-7, with D unresolved. The length of the CDR3 is 14 residues. V lost 2 bases to trimming and J lost 2 bases, with 10 bases between them. Germline V CDR1 and CDR2: LNHDA, SQIVND (reference sequence). The chain's CDR3 is CASSISAGTYEQYF. The DNA for the CDR3 is TGTGCCAGTAGTATATCCGCAGGTACCTACGAGCAGTACTTC.

The chain links TRBV30 to TRBJ1-2, with D unresolved. CDR1 GTSNPN and CDR2 SVGIG come from the germline V gene (reference sequence). Trimming shortened V by 4 bases and J by 5 bases, and 8 bases separated the two germline ends. The CDR3 totals 11 residues. CDR3 loop: CAWNSVYGYTF. CDR3 bases: TGTGCCTGGAATTCCGTTTATGGCTACACCTTC.

This chain links TRBV19 with TRBJ2-4, with 8 bases aligning to TRBD1. After removal of 7 bases from V and 7 bases from J, the junction contained 6 bases not matched to a gene. Germline CDR1 and CDR2: LNHDA and SQIVND (reference sequence). The CDR3 covers 13 residues. The CDR3 loop reads CASTSGGLNIQYF. In DNA form, the CDR3 reads TGTGCCAGTACATCAGGGGGCCTGAACATTCAGTACTTC.

V gene TRBV5-4 combines with J gene TRBJ2-7; 14 positions match TRBD2. From germline, CDR1 is SGHNT and CDR2 YYREEE (reference sequence). The CDR3 runs to 16 residues. The V and J ends lost 1 base and 3 bases, in that order; junction bases with no gene match: 3. The CDR3 DNA is TGTGCCAGCAGCTTGCCCGGGACTAGCGGGGGCTACGAGCAGTACTTC. Amino acids: CASSLPGTSGGYEQYF.

This rearrangement joins TRBV21-1 to TRBJ1-5. TRBV21-1 is listed as a pseudogene. The CDR3 has 16 amino acids. The CDR3 bases are TGTGCCAGCAGCAAAGTAAGCTGCGGAGCCGATCAGCCCCAGCATTTT. Protein: CASSKVSCGADQPQHF.

The chain uses TRBV29-1 and TRBJ2-1, with 12 bases that match TRBD2. The CDR3 contains 15 residues. Trimming took 2 bases from V and 8 from J; bases not matched to a gene: 7. The germline CDR1 and CDR2 sequences are SQVTM and ANQGSEA. CDR3 sequence (DNA): TGCAGCGTTGAAAGGCTAGCGGGAGGGCGGGATGAGCAGTTCTTC. Translation gives CSVERLAGGRDEQFF.

The CDR3 loop reads CASSYGRPETQYF. CDR3 nucleotides: TGTGCCAGCAGTTACGGCAGGCCAGAGACCCAGTACTTC. The chain links TRBV6-5 to TRBJ2-5; D remains unclear. Germline CDR1 and CDR2: MNHEY and SVGAGI. The CDR3 consists of 13 residues. V was trimmed by 2 bases and J by 4 bases, leaving 8 bases between them.

V is TRBV6-5 and J is TRBJ1-3; D not certain. The CDR3 has 14 residues. V lost 6 bases, J lost 1 base, and 10 bases lay in between. From germline, CDR1 is MNHEY and CDR2 SVGAGI. The chain's CDR3 is CASSSFSSGNTIYF. The CDR3, as DNA: TGTGCCAGCAGCTCCTTCAGTTCTGGAAACACCATATATTTT.